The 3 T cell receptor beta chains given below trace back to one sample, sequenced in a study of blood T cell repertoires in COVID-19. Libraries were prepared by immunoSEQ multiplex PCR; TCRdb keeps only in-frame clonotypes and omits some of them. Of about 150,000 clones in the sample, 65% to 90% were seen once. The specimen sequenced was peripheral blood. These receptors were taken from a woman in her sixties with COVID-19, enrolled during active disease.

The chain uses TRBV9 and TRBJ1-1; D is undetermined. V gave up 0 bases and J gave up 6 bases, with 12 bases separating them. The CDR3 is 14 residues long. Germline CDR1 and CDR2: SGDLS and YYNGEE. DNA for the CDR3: TGTGCCAGCAGCGTAGGAGGTCTCAGCGCTGAAGCTTTCTTT. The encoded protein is CASSVGGLSAEAFF.

The CDR3 protein is CASSRGRFPLENTEAFF. CDR3 coding DNA: TGTGCCAGTAGCAGGGGACGCTTCCCTTTAGAGAACACTGAAGCTTTCTTT. The V call is TRBV19, the J call TRBJ1-1; possibly TRBD1 for D (6 bases). The V gene's germline CDR1 is LNHDA and CDR2 SQIVND (reference sequence). This CDR3 has 17 residues. Trimming removed 6 bases at V and 1 base at J, with 21 bases between.

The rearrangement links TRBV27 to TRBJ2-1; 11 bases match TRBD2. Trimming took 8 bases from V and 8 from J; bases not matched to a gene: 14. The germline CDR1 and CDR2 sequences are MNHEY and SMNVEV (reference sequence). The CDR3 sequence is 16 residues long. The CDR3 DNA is TGTGCCAGCCGCCCACAAACTAGCGGGAGTATGGATGAGCAGTTCTTC. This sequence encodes CASRPQTSGSMDEQFF.